The rows below give T cell receptor beta chains drawn from one sample of a study of T cell repertoires in cytomegalovirus infection. Using its own MiXCR run on the reads, TCRdb lists one record per CDR3 protein. The sample lists 600,000 to 800,000 distinct CDR3 sequences; 20% to 25% were seen once. Sequenced: CD8+ T cells from PBMCs. These receptor sequences come from a human donor in good health (CMV status not recorded). Some clones in this sample may be carry-over from other donors' samples. The CDR3 runs from the conserved cysteine through the conserved F or W. The order of the fields is J gene, clone size, D gene, V gene, CDR3 DNA, CDR3 protein. D genes are given only for firm matches. Not every row has a clone size; where given, it reads once, few, many or a size class.

TRBJ2-3,NA,NA,TRBV15,TGTGCCACCAGCAGAGGCTCGATAGCTGGGACAGATACGCAGTATTTT,CATSRGSIAGTDTQYF
TRBJ1-5,NA,NA,TRBV12-3/TRBV12-4,TGTGCCAGCAGTTTAAGTGAGGATCAGCCCCAGCATTTT,CASSLSEDQPQHF
TRBJ1-3,NA,NA,TRBV28,TGTGCCAGCAGTTTCTTGGCCTCTGGAAACACCATATATTTT,CASSFLASGNTIYF
TRBJ2-3,few,TRBD2,TRBV4-2,TGTGCCAGCAGCCAGGAAGGACTAGGCCAACAATTCACAGATACGCAGTATTTT,CASSQEGLGQQFTDTQYF
TRBJ2-3,NA,TRBD2,TRBV4-1,TGCGCCAGCAGCCAAGATCTAGCGGGGGCCGCGGATACGCAGTATTTT,CASSQDLAGAADTQYF
TRBJ2-6,NA,NA,TRBV5-6,TGTGCCAGCAGCCGGGGCACTGGCGGATTTGGGGCCAACGTCCTGACTTTC,CASSRGTGGFGANVLTF
TRBJ1-1,many,TRBD1,TRBV7-6,TGTGCCAGCAGCTCCAGGGGGTACGCGAACACTGAAGCTTTCTTT,CASSSRGYANTEAFF
TRBJ2-3,many,TRBD1,TRBV7-6,TGTGCCAGCAGCTACCCAGCAGGGGGTACGCAGTATTTT,CASSYPAGGTQYF
TRBJ2-1,many,TRBD2,TRBV7-6,TGTGCCAGCAGCGGGGGACTAGTCGTCAGTTACAATGAGCAGTTCTTC,CASSGGLVVSYNEQFF
TRBJ2-3,NA,NA,TRBV7-9,TGTGCCAGCAGGGCCCGCACAGATACGCAGTATTTT,CASRARTDTQYF
TRBJ1-1,many,NA,TRBV28,TGTGCCAGCAGTGCAATCCGGGACTACACTGAAGCTTTCTTT,CASSAIRDYTEAFF
TRBJ2-5,NA,TRBD2,TRBV5-6,TGTGCCAGCAGCTTGAGATCTAGCGGAGAGAAAGAGACCCAGTACTTC,CASSLRSSGEKETQYF
TRBJ2-1,few,NA,TRBV7-9,TGTGCCAGCAGCCCCGTGGGGGACAATGAGCAGTTCTTC,CASSPVGDNEQFF
TRBJ1-5,NA,TRBD1,TRBV20-1,TGCAGTGCTAGAGATATGGTACAGGGGGCGGATCAGCCCCAGCATTTT,CSARDMVQGADQPQHF
TRBJ1-4,many,NA,TRBV7-2,TGTGCCAGCAGCTTAGGGGATTCACCGGGACACGAAAAACTGTTTTTT,CASSLGDSPGHEKLFF
TRBJ2-3,NA,NA,TRBV11-2,TGTGCCAGCAGCTTCGGACCTCGCACAGATACGCAGTATTTT,CASSFGPRTDTQYF
TRBJ2-2,NA,TRBD1,TRBV10-3,TGTGTCATCAGTGAGCCGCGGACAGGGAGCACCGGGGAGCTGTTTTTT,CVISEPRTGSTGELFF
TRBJ1-5,many,NA,TRBV7-6,TGTGCCAGCAGCCCCATGGGTGGGCCCCAGCATTTT,CASSPMGGPQHF
TRBJ2-2,NA,TRBD2,TRBV5-6,TGTGCCAGCGAAGTGCAGGCGGGGGGGCGCACCGGGGAGCTGTTTTTT,CASEVQAGGRTGELFF
TRBJ1-2,few,NA,TRBV29-1,TGCAGCGTTGGCCTGGATTATGGCTACACCTTC,CSVGLDYGYTF
TRBJ1-2,many,TRBD1,TRBV14,TGTGCCAGCAGCCCCTCCGGGACAGCCTATGGCTACACCTTC,CASSPSGTAYGYTF
TRBJ1-4,few,NA,TRBV6-5,TGTGCCAGCAGTTACTCGTCTTGGGCGGGACTGAATGAAAAACTGTTTTTT,CASSYSSWAGLNEKLFF
TRBJ2-1,NA,NA,TRBV20-1,TGCAGTGCTAGAGATAGGGAGTGGTACAATGAGCAGTTCTTC,CSARDREWYNEQFF
TRBJ1-1,NA,NA,TRBV4-1,TGTGCCAGCAGCCAAGATCCGAGAGGGAACACTGAAGCTTTCTTT,CASSQDPRGNTEAFF
TRBJ2-1,few,TRBD2,TRBV6-2/TRBV6-3,TGTGCCAGCAGTCCGCGGGGGGCTTACTACAATGAGCAGTTCTTC,CASSPRGAYYNEQFF
TRBJ2-5,many,TRBD1,TRBV7-9,TGTGCCAGCAGCCTAAGGGGGCGCCTGGAGACCCAGTACTTC,CASSLRGRLETQYF
TRBJ2-1,NA,NA,TRBV27,TGTGCCAGCAGTAGAAGGATAGACAATGAGCAGTTCTTC,CASSRRIDNEQFF
TRBJ2-3,NA,TRBD2,TRBV20-1,TGCAGTGGAATTAGCGGGGGAGCTAGCACAGATACGCAGTATTTT,CSGISGGASTDTQYF
TRBJ2-2,few,TRBD1,TRBV5-5,TGTGCCAGCAGCTTGGACAGGGGGCTTGGGGAGCTGTTTTTT,CASSLDRGLGELFF
TRBJ2-4,NA,NA,TRBV5-4,TGTGCCGTCTTAGGAGGGTTCGGCATTCAGTACTTC,CAVLGGFGIQYF